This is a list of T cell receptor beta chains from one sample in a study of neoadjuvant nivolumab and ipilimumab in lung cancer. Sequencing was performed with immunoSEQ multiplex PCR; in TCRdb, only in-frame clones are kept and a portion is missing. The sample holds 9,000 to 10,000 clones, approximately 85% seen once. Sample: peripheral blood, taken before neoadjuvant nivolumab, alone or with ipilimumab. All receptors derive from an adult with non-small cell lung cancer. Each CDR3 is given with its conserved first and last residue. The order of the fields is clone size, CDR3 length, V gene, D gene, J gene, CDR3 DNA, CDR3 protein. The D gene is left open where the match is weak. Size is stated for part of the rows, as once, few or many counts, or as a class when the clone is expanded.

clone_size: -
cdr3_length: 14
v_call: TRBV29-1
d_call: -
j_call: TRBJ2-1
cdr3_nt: TGCAGCGTTGATACGGGACGCTTAAACAATGAGCAGTTCTTC
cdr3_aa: CSVDTGRLNNEQFF

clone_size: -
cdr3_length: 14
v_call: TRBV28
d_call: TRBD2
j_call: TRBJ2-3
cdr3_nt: TGTGCCAGCAGTCCGGGACTAGCGGGAGTCCGACCGTATTTT
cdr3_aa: CASSPGLAGVRPYF

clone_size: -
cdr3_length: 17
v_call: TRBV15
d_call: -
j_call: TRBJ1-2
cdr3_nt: TGTGCCACCAGCAGAGATAGGAGTCAGAATTATAACTATGGCTACACCTTC
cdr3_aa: CATSRDRSQNYNYGYTF

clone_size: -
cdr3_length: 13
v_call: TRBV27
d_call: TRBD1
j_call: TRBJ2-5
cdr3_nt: TGTGCCACCAGGACAGGGAGTAGGGAGACCCAGTACTTC
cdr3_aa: CATRTGSRETQYF

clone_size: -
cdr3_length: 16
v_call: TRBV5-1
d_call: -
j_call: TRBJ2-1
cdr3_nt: TGCGCCAGCAGCTTCGTATCGGATTTTTCCTACAATGAGCAGTTCTTC
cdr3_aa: CASSFVSDFSYNEQFF

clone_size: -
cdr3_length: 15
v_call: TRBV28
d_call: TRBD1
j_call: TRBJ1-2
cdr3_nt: TGTGCCAGCAGTGCCTCGGACAGGGAGGGTAGTGGCTACACCTTC
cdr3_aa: CASSASDREGSGYTF

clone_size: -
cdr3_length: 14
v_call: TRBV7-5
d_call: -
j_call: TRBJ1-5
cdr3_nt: TGTGTCAGAAGGACAGGGGGGAGCAATCAGCCCCAGCATTTT
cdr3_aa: CVRRTGGSNQPQHF

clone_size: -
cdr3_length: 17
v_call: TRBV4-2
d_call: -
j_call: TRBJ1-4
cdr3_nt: TGTGCCAGCAGCCAAGCAGGGCTGCTTAGGTCGCGGGAAAAACTGTTTTTT
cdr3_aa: CASSQAGLLRSREKLFF

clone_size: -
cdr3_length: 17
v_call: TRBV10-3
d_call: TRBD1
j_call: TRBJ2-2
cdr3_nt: TGTGCCATCAGTGACCCTACAGGGGGCTCCTTTCCCGGGGAGCTGTTTTTT
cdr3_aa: CAISDPTGGSFPGELFF

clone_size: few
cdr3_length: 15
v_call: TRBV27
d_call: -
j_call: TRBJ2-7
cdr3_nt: TGTGCCAGCTGTATGTCGGTTTGGGTAGCCTACGAGCAGTACTTC
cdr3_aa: CASCMSVWVAYEQYF

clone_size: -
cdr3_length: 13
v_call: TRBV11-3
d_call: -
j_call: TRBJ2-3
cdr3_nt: TGTGCCAGCAGCTGGGGCGGGGAAGATACGCAGTATTTT
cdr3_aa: CASSWGGEDTQYF

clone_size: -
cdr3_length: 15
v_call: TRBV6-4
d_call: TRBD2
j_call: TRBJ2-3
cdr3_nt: TGTGCCAGCAGTGAGGGGACTAGCGGGACAGATACGCAGTATTTT
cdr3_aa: CASSEGTSGTDTQYF

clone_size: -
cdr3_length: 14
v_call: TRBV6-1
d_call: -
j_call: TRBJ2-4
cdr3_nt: TGTGCCAGCAGTGAAGTGGGGGCCAAAAACATTCAGTACTTC
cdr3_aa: CASSEVGAKNIQYF

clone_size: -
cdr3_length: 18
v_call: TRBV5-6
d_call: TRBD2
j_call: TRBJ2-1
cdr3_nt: TGTGCCAGCAGCCCAAGTAGCGGGAGGACACTTTTTTACAATGAGCAGTTCTTC
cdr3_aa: CASSPSSGRTLFYNEQFF

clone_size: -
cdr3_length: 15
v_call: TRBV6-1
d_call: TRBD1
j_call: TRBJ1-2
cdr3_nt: TGTGCCAGTTCCCCGAACCCAGGGGGCCCCTATGGCTACACCTTC
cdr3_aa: CASSPNPGGPYGYTF

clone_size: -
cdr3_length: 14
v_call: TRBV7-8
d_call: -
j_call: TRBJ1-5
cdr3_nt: TGTGCCAGCAGCTTAGCAAGGGGGGCAGGGCCCCAGCATTTT
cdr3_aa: CASSLARGAGPQHF

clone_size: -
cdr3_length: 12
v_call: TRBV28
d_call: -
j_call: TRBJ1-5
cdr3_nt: TGTGCCAGCAGCGTCCTAAATCAGCCCCAGCATTTT
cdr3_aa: CASSVLNQPQHF

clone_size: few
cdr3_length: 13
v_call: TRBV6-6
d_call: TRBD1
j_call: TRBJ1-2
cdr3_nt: TGTGCCAGCAGTTTTGGCCAGGGGGATGGCTACACCTTC
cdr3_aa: CASSFGQGDGYTF

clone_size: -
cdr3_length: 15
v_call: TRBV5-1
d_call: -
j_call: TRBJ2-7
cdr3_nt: TGCGCCAGCAGCCCAGAGACAGGAGCCCTCTACGAGCAGTACTTC
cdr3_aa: CASSPETGALYEQYF

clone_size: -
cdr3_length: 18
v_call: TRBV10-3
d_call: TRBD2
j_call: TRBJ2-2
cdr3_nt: TGTGCCATCAGTGAGTCGATGCGCGGGAGGCCCGGGGACGGGGAGCTGTTTTTT
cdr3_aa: CAISESMRGRPGDGELFF

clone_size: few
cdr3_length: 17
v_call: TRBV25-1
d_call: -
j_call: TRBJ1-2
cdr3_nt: TGTGCCAGCAGTGAATATCGGACAGAACGTCCGGGTGGAGGCTACACCTTC
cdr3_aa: CASSEYRTERPGGGYTF

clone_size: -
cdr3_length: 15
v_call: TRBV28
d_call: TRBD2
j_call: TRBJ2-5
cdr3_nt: TGTGCCAGCAGTTCCCGGGGACTAGCTGATGAGACCCAGTACTTC
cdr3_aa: CASSSRGLADETQYF

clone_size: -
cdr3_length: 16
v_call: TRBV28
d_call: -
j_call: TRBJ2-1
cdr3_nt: TGTGCCAGCAGTTTAAGCATAGTTGGGATCTACAATGAGCAGTTCTTC
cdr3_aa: CASSLSIVGIYNEQFF

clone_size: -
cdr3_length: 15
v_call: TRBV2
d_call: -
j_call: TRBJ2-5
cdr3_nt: TGTGCCAGCAGCCGATTCAGGGGCGGAGGGGAGACCCAGTACTTC
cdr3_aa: CASSRFRGGGETQYF

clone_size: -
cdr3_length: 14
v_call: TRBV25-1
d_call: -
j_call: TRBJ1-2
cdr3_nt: TGTGCCAGCAGTGAACGAAAAGGTGACTATGGCTACACCTTC
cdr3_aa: CASSERKGDYGYTF

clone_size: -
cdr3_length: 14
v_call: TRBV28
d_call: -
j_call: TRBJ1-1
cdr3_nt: TGTGCCAGCAGTTCGGGACGGACGAACACTGAAGCTTTCTTT
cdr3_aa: CASSSGRTNTEAFF

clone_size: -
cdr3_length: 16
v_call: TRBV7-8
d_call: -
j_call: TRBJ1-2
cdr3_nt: TGTGCCAGCAGCCCCTACTTGAGGACAGTGAACTATGGCTACACCTTC
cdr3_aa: CASSPYLRTVNYGYTF

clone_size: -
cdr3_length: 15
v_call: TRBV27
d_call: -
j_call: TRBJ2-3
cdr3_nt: TGTGCCAGCAGTTTAGGAGCAAGTAACGCAGATACGCAGTATTTT
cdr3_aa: CASSLGASNADTQYF

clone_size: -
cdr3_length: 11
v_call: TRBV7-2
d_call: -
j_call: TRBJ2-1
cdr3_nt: TGTGCCAGCAGCTTTAGAGTGGAGCAGTTCTTC
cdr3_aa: CASSFRVEQFF

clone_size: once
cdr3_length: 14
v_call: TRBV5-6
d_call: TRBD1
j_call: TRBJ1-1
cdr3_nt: TGTGCCAGCAGCCCCGGACAGGTGAACACTGAAGCTTTCTTT
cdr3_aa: CASSPGQVNTEAFF

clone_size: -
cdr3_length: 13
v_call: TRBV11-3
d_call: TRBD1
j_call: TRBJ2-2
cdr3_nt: TGTGCCAGTCAGACAGGGGACACCGGGGAGCTGTTTTTT
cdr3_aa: CASQTGDTGELFF

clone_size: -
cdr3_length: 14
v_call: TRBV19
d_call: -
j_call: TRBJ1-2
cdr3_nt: TGTGCCTCCCTAGGACGGGGACTTCATTATGGCTACACCTTC
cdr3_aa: CASLGRGLHYGYTF

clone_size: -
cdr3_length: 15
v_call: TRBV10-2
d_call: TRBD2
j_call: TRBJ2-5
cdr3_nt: TGCGCCAGCAGTGATAAGCGGGAGGGGGAAGAGACCCAGTACTTC
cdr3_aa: CASSDKREGEETQYF

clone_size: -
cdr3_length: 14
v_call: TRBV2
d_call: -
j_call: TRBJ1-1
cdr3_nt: TGTGCCAGCGCGAGGACAGTAACGAACACTGAAGCTTTCTTT
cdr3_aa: CASARTVTNTEAFF

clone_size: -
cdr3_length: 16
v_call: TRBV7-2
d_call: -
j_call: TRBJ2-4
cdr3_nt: TGTGCCAGCAGCTCGCTCTCCATATCTCTCTCGGGCATTCAGTACTTC
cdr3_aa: CASSSLSISLSGIQYF

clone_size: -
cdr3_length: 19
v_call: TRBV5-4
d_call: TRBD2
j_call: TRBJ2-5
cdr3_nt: TGTGCCAGCAGCTTTGTCCTTTTCGGACTAGCGCCGTACCAAGAGACCCAGTACTTC
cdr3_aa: CASSFVLFGLAPYQETQYF

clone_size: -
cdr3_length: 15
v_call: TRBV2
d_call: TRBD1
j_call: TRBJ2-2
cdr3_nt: TGTGCCATACAGGGGATCGACGCAGCGGCCGGGGAGCTGTTTTTT
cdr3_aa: CAIQGIDAAAGELFF

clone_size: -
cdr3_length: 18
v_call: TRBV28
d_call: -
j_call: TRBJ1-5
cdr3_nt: TGTGCCAGCAGTTCTTTTACTTCAGGGTCCTCCAGGCGTCAGCCCCAGCATTTT
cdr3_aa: CASSSFTSGSSRRQPQHF

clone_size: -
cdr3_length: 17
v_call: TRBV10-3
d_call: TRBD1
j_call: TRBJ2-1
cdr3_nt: TGTGCCATCAGTGACATACCTGGGGGACAGGGTTACAATGAGCAGTTCTTC
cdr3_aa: CAISDIPGGQGYNEQFF

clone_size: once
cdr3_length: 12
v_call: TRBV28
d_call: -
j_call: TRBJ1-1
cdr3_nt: TGTGCCAGCAGCCGGATTAACACTGAAGCTTTCTTT
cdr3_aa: CASSRINTEAFF

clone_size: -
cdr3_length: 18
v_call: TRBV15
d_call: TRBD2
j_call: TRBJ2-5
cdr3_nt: TGTGCCACCAGCGGGGGACTAGCGGGAGGCCTCCCCAAAGAGACCCAGTACTTC
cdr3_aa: CATSGGLAGGLPKETQYF

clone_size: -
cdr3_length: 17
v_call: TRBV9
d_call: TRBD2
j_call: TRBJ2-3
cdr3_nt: TGTGCCAGCAGCGTAGGTCGCGGGAGGGGAAGCACAGATACGCAGTATTTT
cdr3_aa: CASSVGRGRGSTDTQYF

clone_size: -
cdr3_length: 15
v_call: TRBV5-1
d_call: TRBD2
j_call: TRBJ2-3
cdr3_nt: TGCGCCAGTACGACCGGGGGGTCGGGCACAGATACGCAGTATTTT
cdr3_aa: CASTTGGSGTDTQYF

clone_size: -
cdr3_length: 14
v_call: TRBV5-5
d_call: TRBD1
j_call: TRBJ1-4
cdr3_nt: TGTGCCAGCAGCTTGAAGGGGGCGGTTGAAAAACTGTTTTTT
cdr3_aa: CASSLKGAVEKLFF

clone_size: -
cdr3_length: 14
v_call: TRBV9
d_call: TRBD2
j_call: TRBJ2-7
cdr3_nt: TGTGCCAGCAGCCCAGCCCAGCGGGAACGCGAGCAGTACTTC
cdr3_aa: CASSPAQREREQYF

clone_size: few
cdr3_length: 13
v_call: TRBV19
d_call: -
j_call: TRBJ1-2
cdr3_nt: TGTGCCAGTATGGGCCCAACTAACTATGGCTACACCTTC
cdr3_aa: CASMGPTNYGYTF

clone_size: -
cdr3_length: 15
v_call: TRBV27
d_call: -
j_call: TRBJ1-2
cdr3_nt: TGTGCCAGCAGTTTTAGGGCAGCCCCGAACTATGGCTACACCTTC
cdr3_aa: CASSFRAAPNYGYTF

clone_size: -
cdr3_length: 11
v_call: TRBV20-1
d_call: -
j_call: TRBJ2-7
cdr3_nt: TGCAGTGCTAGACAGGACAGTCAGCAGTACTTC
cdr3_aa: CSARQDSQQYF

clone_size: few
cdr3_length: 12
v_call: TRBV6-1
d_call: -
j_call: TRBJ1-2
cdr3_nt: TGTGCCAGCAGTGCCGGTCCCCGCGGCTACACCTTC
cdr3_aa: CASSAGPRGYTF

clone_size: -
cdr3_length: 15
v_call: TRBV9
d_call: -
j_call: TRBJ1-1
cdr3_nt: TGTGCCAGCGCCTACTCGGGTTCCCGGAACACTGAAGCTTTCTTT
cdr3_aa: CASAYSGSRNTEAFF

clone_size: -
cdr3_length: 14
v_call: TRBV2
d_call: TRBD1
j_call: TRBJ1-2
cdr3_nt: TGTGCCAGCAGGTTGACAGGGGGCGACTATGGCTACACCTTC
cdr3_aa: CASRLTGGDYGYTF

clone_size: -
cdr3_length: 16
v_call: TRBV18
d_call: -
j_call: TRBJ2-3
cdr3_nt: TGTGCCAGCTCACGGTGGGAACCTACCAACACAGATACGCAGTATTTT
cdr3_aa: CASSRWEPTNTDTQYF